This T cell receptor (beta chain) was identified during a study of T cells in Graves' hyperthyroidism and ophthalmopathy. Regarding the study as a whole: Patients with ophthalmopathy were separated from those with stable hyperthyroidism by a 13 V-J model.

RNA transcripts were the template for amplifying TCR beta CDR3 regions. Using the HTBI primer set, a first-round RT-PCR was run on the TCR CDR3. TCRdb analysed the multiplex PCR reads with MiXCR anew, one entry per CDR3 protein. Here the sample spans approximately 530,000 distinct CDR3 sequences, about 20% being singletons. The CDR3 extends over 13 amino acids. The ends lost 2 bases at V and 9 bases at J; junction bases unmatched: 7. Germline V gives CDR1 GTSNPN, CDR2 SVGIG (reference sequence). Uncontrolled infection, other autoimmune disease, pregnancy or lactation barred patients from enrollment. This clonotype occurred a few times. The antigen remains undetermined.

The J gene is TRBJ2-1, the V gene TRBV30; 7 bases are a match to TRBD2. The TCR was taken from a middle-aged man with Graves' ophthalmopathy. Sequencing was carried out using blood. As DNA, the CDR3 is TGTGCCTGGAGTCGGGGGGAGATGAGTGAGCAGTTCTTC. Protein: CAWSRGEMSEQFF. The variable domain in full, with the rest retrieved from reference TRBV30 and TRBJ2-1, is SQTIHQWPATLVQPVGSPLSLECTVEGTSNPNLYWYRQAAGRGLQLLFYSVGIGQISSEVPQNLSASRPQDRQFILSSKKLLLSDSGFYLCAWSRGEMSEQFFGPGTRLTVL.